Included here is one T cell receptor (beta chain) sequence, with context. The data derive from a study of response to subunit inactivated influenza vaccine. TCRdb itself ran the RT-PCR reads through MiXCR, one entry per CDR3 protein. The sample lists 280,000 or so distinct CDR3 sequences, 20% to 25% occurring once. CDR1 and CDR2 (germline): LGHNA, YSLEER. The CDR3 runs 17 residues. V gave up 0 bases and J gave up 4 bases, with 18 bases separating them. This chain links TRBV4-3 with TRBJ1-2, with unresolved D. This material consisted of PBMCs from blood, taken about 20 months after vaccination. This TCR was recovered from a man between 50 and 70 years old who received an inactivated influenza vaccine. The CDR3 sequence: CASSQDRTVLYPYGYTF. The DNA for the CDR3 is TGCGCCAGCAGCCAAGATCGAACCGTCCTTTACCCCTATGGCTACACCTTC.